This paragraph reports one TCR beta chain. What antigen it recognizes has not been identified. No qualities accompany the bases; no much larger clone lies one base away. The sample is drawn from a study of blood T cell repertoires in COVID-19 (dated by TCRdb to 2020 to 2022). With regard to the full study: Collaborator samples came from the United States, Italy and Spain and covered acute and convalescent phases of COVID-19. The material from the prospective study consisted of cDNA or gDNA derived from T cells, B-cell-depleted T cells, or PBMCs. The dataset comprised deeply sampled blood TCRbeta repertoires from subjects exposed to, actively infected with, or recovered from COVID-19. The repertoires were released in a freely available public database meant as a resource for research on the immune response to SARS-CoV-2. The samples were drawn from two sources: the first 160 participants of the ongoing ImmuneRACE study, and 1,254 subjects contributed by 6 global collaborators. The sample metadata nearly always contained a de-identified subject ID, COVID-19 status, age in years and sex. Where available, HLA class I and class II types were taken from metadata supplied by the sample provider and were not determined by assay-based typing.

Participants in the prospective study were aged about 18 to 95 years, lived in under 30 United States geographic areas, and enrolled through a virtual design. In the prospective study, cohorts were assigned on the basis of participant-reported clinical history obtained from a screening survey and a study questionnaire. In the prospective study, whole blood, serum and a nasopharyngeal or oropharyngeal swab were collected from each participant by mobile phlebotomists. Participants in the prospective study had the option to provide additional blood draws and questionnaires over a 2-month period. Before DNA extraction, blood samples from the prospective study were shipped at room temperature or frozen. Results and caveats for the whole study, not just this receptor: How much clinical and demographic metadata was included differed by source and by participant, and the metadata was provided uncurated.

The CDR3, cysteine through phenylalanine, is 14 amino acids long. Only the CDR3 DNA stays, 42 bases, in frame from base 1. CDR1 and CDR2 were assigned from the germline V gene (reference sequence) as MNHEY and SMNVEV. Trimming removed 5 bases from V and 5 bases from J, leaving 15 bases between the germline ends. TCRbeta CDR3 regions were amplified from genomic DNA using the immunoSEQ Assay, a bias-controlled multiplex PCR. On the authors' methods: The number of nucleated cells in each sample was estimated from the amplification of reference gene primers within the assay. To quantify the absolute abundance of each unique TCRbeta CDR3 rearrangement, sequence reads were collapsed and filtered. Productive Simpson clonality was computed per sample as the square root of Simpson's diversity index over productive rearrangements. Entries here come from immuneACCESS through TCRdb and include only in-frame sequences with V and J called. Some clones fail to appear in such tables; in the studies checked, an unresolved V gene covers under half of the shortfall, and the cause of the remainder is unknown. The V and J calls and the clone size are those of that table, but D and trimming were determined from the DNA. This sample lists about 220,000 clones; 80% to 90% were detected once. The ten largest account for roughly 14% of the sample.

The receptor chain draws on TRBV27 and TRBJ1-1, with TRBD1 perhaps the D gene, on 5 matching bases. The receptor's source is a woman between 45 and 60 years old with acute COVID-19. The sample taken for sequencing was PBMCs or T cells enriched from blood (not recorded which). The CDR3 here reads CASSTYVGGTEAFF. The sequenced DNA is TGTGCCAGCAGTACTTACGTCGGGGGGACTGAAGCTTTCTTT.